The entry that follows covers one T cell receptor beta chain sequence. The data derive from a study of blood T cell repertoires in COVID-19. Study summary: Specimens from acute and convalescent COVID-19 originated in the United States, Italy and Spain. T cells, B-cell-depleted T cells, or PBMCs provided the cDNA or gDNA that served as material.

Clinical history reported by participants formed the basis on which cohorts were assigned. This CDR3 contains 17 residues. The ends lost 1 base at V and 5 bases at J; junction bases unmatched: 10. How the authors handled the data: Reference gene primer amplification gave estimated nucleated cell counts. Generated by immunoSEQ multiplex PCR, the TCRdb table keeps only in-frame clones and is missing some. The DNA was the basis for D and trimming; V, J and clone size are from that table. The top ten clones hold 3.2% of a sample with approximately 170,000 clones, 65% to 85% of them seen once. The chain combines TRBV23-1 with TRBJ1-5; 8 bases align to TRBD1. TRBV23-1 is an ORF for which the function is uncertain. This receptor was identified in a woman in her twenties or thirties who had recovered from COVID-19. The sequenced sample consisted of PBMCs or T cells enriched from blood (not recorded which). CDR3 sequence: CASSQLPQGDEDQPQHF. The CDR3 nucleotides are TGCGCCAGCAGTCAATTGCCACAGGGGGATGAAGATCAGCCCCAGCATTTT.